These T cell receptor beta chains were read from a single sample in a study of Graves' ophthalmopathy and Graves' hyperthyroidism. TCRdb re-called the multiplex PCR reads through MiXCR, storing one row per CDR3 protein. The sample shows 600,000 to 700,000 distinct CDR3 sequences, approximately 39% of them seen only once. The sequenced sample consisted of peripheral blood. Every receptor here comes from an adult man with Graves' ophthalmopathy. Each CDR3 is given with its conserved first and last residue. The order of the fields is D gene, J gene, clone size, V gene, CDR3 protein, CDR3 DNA. The D gene is left open where the match is weak. The size field is filled for only some rows; it gives once, few, many or a size class.

d_gene: TRBD1
j_gene: TRBJ1-6
abundance: NA
v_gene: TRBV10-3
CDR3aa: CAISNLDRNNSPLHF
CDR3nt: TGTGCCATCAGTAACTTGGACAGGAATAATTCACCCCTCCACTTT

d_gene: NA
j_gene: TRBJ1-4
abundance: NA
v_gene: TRBV5-1
CDR3aa: CASSLDCRGEKLFF
CDR3nt: TGCGCCAGCAGCTTGGACTGCAGGGGTGAAAAACTGTTTTTT

d_gene: NA
j_gene: TRBJ2-2
abundance: few
v_gene: TRBV3-1
CDR3aa: CASSLRREAGELFF
CDR3nt: TGTGCCAGCAGCCTTAGAAGGGAGGCGGGGGAGCTGTTTTTT

d_gene: TRBD1
j_gene: TRBJ2-7
abundance: NA
v_gene: TRBV11-1
CDR3aa: CASSLDRGTYEQYF
CDR3nt: TGTGCCAGCAGTTTGGACAGGGGGACCTACGAGCAGTACTTC

d_gene: NA
j_gene: TRBJ2-7
abundance: few
v_gene: TRBV5-1
CDR3aa: CASSLGAGQSYEQYF
CDR3nt: TGCGCCAGCAGCTTGGGGGCAGGACAGTCCTACGAGCAGTACTTC

d_gene: TRBD1
j_gene: TRBJ2-7
abundance: NA
v_gene: TRBV29-1
CDR3aa: CSVEIVQGLVQYF
CDR3nt: TGCAGCGTTGAAATCGTACAGGGGTTGGTGCAGTACTTC

d_gene: NA
j_gene: TRBJ1-4
abundance: many
v_gene: TRBV7-9
CDR3aa: CASSLALGEKLFF
CDR3nt: TGTGCCAGCAGCTTAGCTTTGGGGGAAAAACTGTTTTTT

d_gene: TRBD2
j_gene: TRBJ2-5
abundance: NA
v_gene: TRBV20-1
CDR3aa: CSARVGGGAQYF
CDR3nt: TGCAGTGCTAGAGTGGGCGGGGGTGCCCAGTACTTC

d_gene: NA
j_gene: TRBJ1-2
abundance: many
v_gene: TRBV9
CDR3aa: CASSLHGGRNGYTF
CDR3nt: TGTGCCAGCAGCCTCCACGGGGGTCGGAATGGCTACACCTTC

d_gene: NA
j_gene: TRBJ1-1
abundance: NA
v_gene: TRBV10-3
CDR3aa: CATRQRNTEAFF
CDR3nt: TGTGCCACTCGACAAAGGAACACTGAAGCTTTCTTT

d_gene: NA
j_gene: TRBJ1-1
abundance: NA
v_gene: TRBV12-3/TRBV12-4
CDR3aa: CASRVGHLNTEAFF
CDR3nt: TGTGCCAGCAGGGTAGGACATCTGAACACTGAAGCTTTCTTT

d_gene: NA
j_gene: TRBJ1-4
abundance: many
v_gene: TRBV7-2
CDR3aa: CASRLLGHRDEKLFF
CDR3nt: TGTGCCAGCAGATTACTAGGCCACAGGGATGAAAAACTGTTTTTT

d_gene: NA
j_gene: TRBJ2-7
abundance: many
v_gene: TRBV7-2
CDR3aa: CASSLGGGGSIYEQYF
CDR3nt: TGTGCCAGCAGCTTAGGGGGGGGCGGGAGTATCTACGAGCAGTACTTC

d_gene: NA
j_gene: TRBJ1-6
abundance: few
v_gene: TRBV11-3
CDR3aa: CASSLAFSAPLHF
CDR3nt: TGTGCCAGCAGCCTAGCATTTTCGGCACCCCTCCACTTT

d_gene: NA
j_gene: TRBJ1-1
abundance: many
v_gene: TRBV7-8
CDR3aa: CASSLVSGVRYVNTEAFF
CDR3nt: TGTGCCAGCAGCTTAGTCTCAGGGGTTCGCTACGTGAACACTGAAGCTTTCTTT

d_gene: NA
j_gene: TRBJ1-2
abundance: few
v_gene: TRBV30
CDR3aa: CAWSDMTNYGYTF
CDR3nt: TGTGCCTGGAGTGACATGACTAACTATGGCTACACCTTC

d_gene: NA
j_gene: TRBJ1-4
abundance: NA
v_gene: TRBV10-3
CDR3aa: CASSYFYPGQANEKLFF
CDR3nt: TGTGCCAGCAGTTACTTTTATCCGGGCCAGGCTAATGAAAAACTGTTTTTT

d_gene: NA
j_gene: TRBJ2-3
abundance: NA
v_gene: TRBV12-3/TRBV12-4
CDR3aa: CASGSGGPDTQYF
CDR3nt: TGTGCTAGTGGTTCCGGGGGGCCAGATACGCAGTATTTT

d_gene: TRBD1
j_gene: TRBJ1-5
abundance: many
v_gene: TRBV12-3/TRBV12-4
CDR3aa: CASSRGVGGEQPQHF
CDR3nt: TGTGCCAGCAGTAGAGGGGTAGGGGGCGAACAGCCCCAGCATTTT

d_gene: NA
j_gene: TRBJ2-5
abundance: many
v_gene: TRBV7-8
CDR3aa: CASGGTRDETQYF
CDR3nt: TGTGCCAGCGGGGGGACACGAGACGAGACCCAGTACTTC

d_gene: NA
j_gene: TRBJ2-5
abundance: NA
v_gene: TRBV29-1
CDR3aa: CSVVQGSAGPQETQYF
CDR3nt: TGCAGCGTTGTTCAGGGGTCGGCGGGACCCCAAGAGACCCAGTACTTC

d_gene: TRBD1
j_gene: TRBJ2-7
abundance: NA
v_gene: TRBV15
CDR3aa: CATSQGQGSPYEQYF
CDR3nt: TGTGCCACCAGCCAAGGACAGGGGTCACCCTACGAGCAGTACTTC

d_gene: NA
j_gene: TRBJ1-1
abundance: many
v_gene: TRBV9
CDR3aa: CASSPSGNTEAFF
CDR3nt: TGTGCCAGCAGCCCCTCAGGTAACACTGAAGCTTTCTTT

d_gene: TRBD1
j_gene: TRBJ1-1
abundance: many
v_gene: TRBV9
CDR3aa: CASSVDRGTEAFF
CDR3nt: TGTGCCAGCAGCGTAGACAGGGGAACTGAAGCTTTCTTT

d_gene: TRBD1
j_gene: TRBJ1-4
abundance: NA
v_gene: TRBV10-3
CDR3aa: CASRVTGEKLFF
CDR3nt: TGTGCCAGCAGAGTGACAGGGGAAAAACTGTTTTTT

d_gene: NA
j_gene: TRBJ2-7
abundance: many
v_gene: TRBV7-2
CDR3aa: CASSLGPTSYEQYF
CDR3nt: TGTGCCAGCAGCTTAGGCCCGACCTCCTACGAGCAGTACTTC

d_gene: NA
j_gene: TRBJ1-1
abundance: many
v_gene: TRBV12-3/TRBV12-4
CDR3aa: CASSLLLMNTEAFF
CDR3nt: TGTGCCAGCAGTCTCCTCCTGATGAACACTGAAGCTTTCTTT

d_gene: NA
j_gene: TRBJ2-6
abundance: few
v_gene: TRBV7-3
CDR3aa: CASSQQYRAGANVLTF
CDR3nt: TGTGCCAGCAGCCAACAATACAGGGCTGGGGCCAACGTCCTGACTTTC

d_gene: TRBD2
j_gene: TRBJ2-7
abundance: many
v_gene: TRBV5-1
CDR3aa: CASSVGLAEVPGYEQYF
CDR3nt: TGCGCCAGCAGCGTGGGACTAGCCGAAGTCCCTGGGTACGAGCAGTACTTC

d_gene: TRBD2
j_gene: TRBJ2-7
abundance: many
v_gene: TRBV10-2
CDR3aa: CASSGLAGTEQYF
CDR3nt: TGCGCCAGCAGTGGGCTAGCGGGGACCGAGCAGTACTTC

d_gene: TRBD1
j_gene: TRBJ1-1
abundance: NA
v_gene: TRBV5-1
CDR3aa: CASSQGDSTEAFF
CDR3nt: TGCGCCAGCAGCCAAGGGGACAGCACTGAAGCTTTCTTT

d_gene: NA
j_gene: TRBJ1-2
abundance: many
v_gene: TRBV6-5
CDR3aa: CASSYSKQDYYGYTF
CDR3nt: TGTGCCAGCAGTTACTCGAAGCAGGACTACTATGGCTACACCTTC

d_gene: NA
j_gene: TRBJ2-7
abundance: many
v_gene: TRBV2
CDR3aa: CASSEVGVFSYEQYF
CDR3nt: TGTGCCAGCAGTGAGGTAGGGGTTTTCTCCTACGAGCAGTACTTC

d_gene: NA
j_gene: TRBJ1-2
abundance: NA
v_gene: TRBV29-1
CDR3aa: CSQSTGLKGYTF
CDR3nt: TGCAGCCAGTCAACAGGGTTAAAGGGCTACACCTTC

d_gene: NA
j_gene: TRBJ1-4
abundance: NA
v_gene: TRBV15
CDR3aa: CATSRDGLWDITVKLFF
CDR3nt: TGTGCCACCAGCAGAGACGGGCTCTGGGACATAACGGTGAAACTGTTTTTT

d_gene: NA
j_gene: TRBJ2-5
abundance: once
v_gene: TRBV14
CDR3aa: CAMEETQYF
CDR3nt: TGTGCTATGGAAGAGACCCAGTACTTC

d_gene: NA
j_gene: TRBJ1-6
abundance: many
v_gene: TRBV6-1
CDR3aa: CASSEEVNSPLHF
CDR3nt: TGTGCCAGCAGTGAAGAGGTGAATTCACCCCTCCACTTT

d_gene: NA
j_gene: TRBJ2-5
abundance: NA
v_gene: TRBV2
CDR3aa: CASSAPPTGTLEVTQYF
CDR3nt: TGTGCCAGCAGTGCTCCACCTACCGGGACACTGGAGGTGACCCAGTACTTC

d_gene: TRBD2
j_gene: TRBJ2-5
abundance: many
v_gene: TRBV7-8
CDR3aa: CASSIGRRRGARETQYF
CDR3nt: TGTGCCAGCAGCATTGGGCGCCGGCGGGGGGCCCGGGAGACCCAGTACTTC

d_gene: TRBD1
j_gene: TRBJ2-5
abundance: NA
v_gene: TRBV5-1
CDR3aa: CASRDRVTNDRQETQYF
CDR3nt: TGCGCCAGCAGGGACAGGGTGACTAATGACAGACAAGAGACCCAGTACTTC

d_gene: TRBD2
j_gene: TRBJ2-2
abundance: many
v_gene: TRBV24-1
CDR3aa: CATSDAGTTLSGELFF
CDR3nt: TGTGCCACCAGTGATGCCGGGACTACCTTATCCGGGGAGCTGTTTTTT

d_gene: NA
j_gene: TRBJ2-7
abundance: NA
v_gene: TRBV9
CDR3aa: CAGSQSAGRGTYEQYF
CDR3nt: TGTGCCGGCAGCCAGAGCGCGGGGCGGGGAACCTACGAGCAGTACTTC

d_gene: TRBD1
j_gene: TRBJ1-5
abundance: NA
v_gene: TRBV7-9
CDR3aa: CASSSGQADNQPQHF
CDR3nt: TGTGCCAGCAGCTCGGGACAGGCCGACAATCAGCCCCAGCATTTT

d_gene: NA
j_gene: TRBJ2-7
abundance: NA
v_gene: TRBV5-8
CDR3aa: CASSLNSAGYEQYF
CDR3nt: TGTGCCAGCAGCCTGAATTCAGCCGGCTACGAGCAGTACTTC

d_gene: NA
j_gene: TRBJ1-5
abundance: few
v_gene: TRBV12-3/TRBV12-4
CDR3aa: CASSLGSWPGNQPQHF
CDR3nt: TGTGCCAGCAGTTTAGGCTCCTGGCCAGGTAATCAGCCCCAGCATTTT

d_gene: NA
j_gene: TRBJ2-6
abundance: NA
v_gene: TRBV2
CDR3aa: CASSPDGTEFTGANVLTF
CDR3nt: TGTGCCAGCAGCCCCGATGGGACCGAATTCACTGGGGCCAACGTCCTGACTTTC

d_gene: TRBD1
j_gene: TRBJ1-1
abundance: many
v_gene: TRBV10-3
CDR3aa: CASVKDRLNTEAFF
CDR3nt: TGTGCCAGCGTAAAGGACAGGCTGAACACTGAAGCTTTCTTT

d_gene: NA
j_gene: TRBJ1-2
abundance: few
v_gene: TRBV19
CDR3aa: CASIPRNGHGYTF
CDR3nt: TGTGCCAGTATCCCCCGGAACGGTCATGGCTACACCTTC

d_gene: NA
j_gene: TRBJ2-2
abundance: NA
v_gene: TRBV11-1
CDR3aa: CASTPGYWTGELFF
CDR3nt: TGTGCCAGCACTCCGGGATACTGGACCGGGGAGCTGTTTTTT

d_gene: NA
j_gene: TRBJ2-5
abundance: few
v_gene: TRBV5-1
CDR3aa: CASSYEGGFGETQYF
CDR3nt: TGCGCCAGCAGCTACGAGGGGGGGTTCGGAGAGACCCAGTACTTC

d_gene: TRBD1
j_gene: TRBJ1-1
abundance: few
v_gene: TRBV7-3
CDR3aa: CASSPRGPGQGNTEAFF
CDR3nt: TGTGCCAGCAGCCCTAGGGGTCCGGGACAGGGGAACACTGAAGCTTTCTTT

d_gene: NA
j_gene: TRBJ2-3
abundance: NA
v_gene: TRBV15
CDR3aa: CATSGSRQSTDTQYF
CDR3nt: TGTGCCACCAGCGGGAGCCGACAGAGCACAGATACGCAGTATTTT

d_gene: TRBD1
j_gene: TRBJ1-1
abundance: NA
v_gene: TRBV10-3
CDR3aa: CASRRTGGDHEAFF
CDR3nt: TGTGCCAGCAGACGAACAGGGGGCGACCATGAAGCTTTCTTT

d_gene: NA
j_gene: TRBJ1-1
abundance: few
v_gene: TRBV2
CDR3aa: CASSEAIGTLLNTEAFF
CDR3nt: TGTGCCAGCAGTGAAGCGATCGGCACCCTTCTGAACACTGAAGCTTTCTTT

d_gene: NA
j_gene: TRBJ2-3
abundance: once
v_gene: TRBV19
CDR3aa: CASSLGRVTRKDTQYF
CDR3nt: TGTGCCAGCAGCTTAGGTCGGGTGACCCGTAAAGATACGCAGTATTTT

d_gene: NA
j_gene: TRBJ2-5
abundance: many
v_gene: TRBV15
CDR3aa: CATSNFQGHGTQYF
CDR3nt: TGTGCCACCAGCAATTTTCAGGGTCATGGGACCCAGTACTTC

d_gene: NA
j_gene: TRBJ2-7
abundance: many
v_gene: TRBV2
CDR3aa: CASMRSTYEQYF
CDR3nt: TGTGCCAGCATGAGGTCAACCTACGAGCAGTACTTC

d_gene: NA
j_gene: TRBJ2-3
abundance: NA
v_gene: TRBV29-1
CDR3aa: CSVPDLRYTDTQYF
CDR3nt: TGCAGCGTTCCCGACTTGCGATACACAGATACGCAGTATTTT

d_gene: NA
j_gene: TRBJ1-1
abundance: many
v_gene: TRBV10-3
CDR3aa: CAIGRGETEAFF
CDR3nt: TGTGCCATCGGGAGAGGGGAGACTGAAGCTTTCTTT

d_gene: TRBD1
j_gene: TRBJ1-4
abundance: NA
v_gene: TRBV25-1
CDR3aa: CASSRDRGQKLFF
CDR3nt: TGTGCCAGCAGCCGGGACAGGGGGCAAAAACTGTTTTTT